A single sample gave rise to the 27 T cell receptor beta chains below, sequenced in a study of OX40 agonist ivuxolimab in advanced cancers. Sequenced by immunoSEQ multiplex PCR; TCRdb stores in-frame clones only, minus some. The profile shows some 50,000 clones, approximately 86% of them singletons. The source was CD4+ or CD8+ T cells sorted from blood, collected in a trial of the OX40 agonist ivuxolimab. The receptors here all came from an adult with an advanced solid tumor such as melanoma, head and neck, liver or kidney cancer.

V and J are TRBV29-1 and TRBJ1-4, with D hard to call. This CDR3 comprises 14 residues. CDR1 and CDR2 from the germline V gene are SQVTM and ANQGSEA. With 5 bases removed from V and 2 bases from J, the gap between germline ends came to 12 bases. The CDR3: CSVSPGPTNEKLFF. The CDR3 coding sequence is TGCAGCGTTTCTCCAGGTCCGACTAATGAAAAACTGTTTTTT.

The V gene is TRBV7-9, the J gene TRBJ2-3, with a possible D match to TRBD2 (6 bases). This CDR3 contains 16 residues. Germline V lookup: CDR1 SEHNR, CDR2 FQNEAQ (reference sequence). With 5 bases removed from V and 0 bases from J, the gap between germline ends came to 15 bases. For the CDR3, the DNA is TGTGCCAGCAGCAATCGGGGGACTCCTAGCACAGATACGCAGTATTTT. Translation: CASSNRGTPSTDTQYF. Variable domain in full (rest from reference TRBV7-9 and TRBJ2-3): DTGVSQNPRHKITKRGQNVTFRCDPISEHNRLYWYRQTLGQGPEFLTYFQNEAQLEKSRLLSDRFSAERPKGSFSTLEIQRTEQGDSAMYLCASSNRGTPSTDTQYFGPGTRLTVL.

The chain couples TRBV6-5 to TRBJ2-7; tentatively, D is TRBD1 (6 bases). Deletions cut 7 bases from V and 1 base from J, with 14 bases between. The CDR3 covers 14 residues. The germline CDR1 and CDR2 sequences are MNHEY and SVGAGI. This CDR3 reads CASTPAGDSYEQYF. In nucleotides, the CDR3 is TGTGCCAGCACTCCGGCAGGGGATTCCTACGAGCAGTACTTC.

This sequence joins TRBV5-4 and TRBJ2-1; possible D gene TRBD2, 6 bases. CDR1 is SGHNT and CDR2 is YYREEE in the germline V gene (reference sequence). The CDR3 contains 15 residues. V was shortened by 5 bases and J by 3 bases, with 15 bases between the two germline ends. As DNA, the CDR3 is TGTGCCAGCAGTTCCCGGGACTCTCGCTACAATGAGCAGTTCTTC. Residues: CASSSRDSRYNEQFF.

CDR3 loop: CASSLRDIITDTQYF. The CDR3 DNA reads TGCGCCAGCAGCTTGCGGGACATCATAACAGATACGCAGTATTTT. J is TRBJ2-3 and V is TRBV5-1, with D maybe TRBD1 (6 bases). The CDR3 is 15 residues long. The V end was cut by 1 base, the J end by 3 bases, with 12 bases between. Germline lookup yields CDR1 SGHRS and CDR2 YFSETQ.

The V and J genes are TRBV19 and TRBJ2-1; D call uncertain. CDR1 is LNHDA and CDR2 is SQIVND in the germline V gene (reference sequence). The CDR3 has 11 residues. Trimming stripped 8 bases from V and 4 bases from J, with 6 bases between. This CDR3 reads CASLQYNEQFF. For the CDR3, the DNA is TGTGCCAGTCTACAGTACAATGAGCAGTTCTTC.

The J gene is TRBJ1-2, the V gene TRBV28; 8 positions agree with TRBD1. This CDR3 has 17 amino acids. V shed 5 bases, J shed 0 bases, and the junction held 11 bases outside the gene matches. Germline CDR1 is MDHEN and CDR2 is SYDVKM. The CDR3 nucleotides are TGTGCCAGCAGTAGAACCGGGACAGGCCTAGCTAACTATGGCTACACCTTC. Its translation is CASSRTGTGLANYGYTF.

In this sample, this clone turned up once. This sequence joins TRBV5-4 and TRBJ2-7, with TRBD1 matching over 7 bases. CDR1 and CDR2 (germline): SGHNT, YYREEE (reference sequence). V trimming: 3 bases; J trimming: 2 bases; junction bases outside the gene matches: 2. The CDR3 is 13 amino acids. CDR3 amino acids: CASSWGQTYEQYF. The CDR3 bases are TGTGCCAGCAGCTGGGGACAGACCTACGAGCAGTACTTC. The full variable domain, with the rest looked up from reference TRBV5-4 and TRBJ2-7, is ETGVTQSPTHLIKTRGQQVTLRCSSQSGHNTVSWYQQALGQGPQFIFQYYREEENGRGNFPPRFSGLQFPNYSSELNVNALELDDSALYLCASSWGQTYEQYFGPGTRLTVT.

The chain has TRBV28 and TRBJ1-2; D is unclear. Trimming took off 8 bases at V and 8 bases at J, with 18 bases between the two ends. Germline V gene lookup returns CDR1 MDHEN and CDR2 SYDVKM. CDR3 size: 13 residues. The DNA for the CDR3 is TGTGCCAGCGGGCCCCCAAATTCGTACGGCTACACCTTC. This translates into CASGPPNSYGYTF.

V gene TRBV19 combines with J gene TRBJ2-3; TRBD2 matches at 7 bases. This CDR3 has 15 residues. Germline CDR1 and CDR2: LNHDA and SQIVND (reference sequence). Losses at the gene ends were 4 bases for V and 2 bases for J; bases not matched to a gene: 6. The CDR3 protein is CASSSRTRPTDTQYF. Here the CDR3 DNA reads TGTGCCAGTAGTAGCCGGACTAGACCCACAGATACGCAGTATTTT.

The CDR3 loop is CASRRDTSNTEAFF. CDR3 nucleotide sequence: TGTGCCAGCAGAAGGGACACTTCGAACACTGAAGCTTTCTTT. This rearrangement joins TRBV27 to TRBJ1-1; D perhaps matches TRBD1 (6 bases). Trimming shortened V by 6 bases and J by 1 base, and 12 bases separated the two germline ends. This CDR3 has 14 amino acids. In germline, CDR1 is MNHEY, CDR2 SMNVEV (reference sequence).

The chain couples TRBV18 to TRBJ2-7; D is unresolved. Germline CDR1 reads KGHSH; CDR2 reads LQKENI. The CDR3 is 14 amino acids. V was cut by 0 bases and J by 2 bases, with 8 bases left in between. Here the CDR3 reads CASSPPGRPYEQYF. In DNA, the CDR3 is TGTGCCAGCTCACCACCAGGACGACCCTACGAGCAGTACTTC. Full variable domain (rest looked up from reference TRBV18 and TRBJ2-7): NAGVMQNPRHLVRRRGQEARLRCSPMKGHSHVYWYRQLPEEGLKFMVYLQKENIIDESGMPKERFSAEFPKEGPSILRIQQVVRGDSAAYFCASSPPGRPYEQYFGPGTRLTVT.

This chain joins TRBV7-9 and TRBJ2-5; 14 nucleotides align to TRBD2. TRBJ2-7 matches the DNA end more closely, so the J call is doubtful. Germline lookup yields CDR1 SEHNR and CDR2 FQNEAQ (reference sequence). The length of the CDR3 is 15 residues. The DNA of the CDR3 is TGTGCCAGCAGCTTAGCGGGGACTAGCGGGAGCGAGCAGTACTTC. It specifies CASSLAGTSGSEQYF.

For the CDR3, the DNA is TGTGCCAGCAGCCAAGATAGCCTAGTAGGTATTTACGAGCAGTACTTC. As protein: CASSQDSLVGIYEQYF. The V call is TRBV4-2, the J call TRBJ2-7; D not resolved. The germline V and J ends were trimmed by 0 bases and 4 bases, with 16 bases remaining between them. CDR1 LGHNA and CDR2 YNFKEQ come from the germline V gene. The CDR3 runs to 16 residues.

This clone came up once. CDR3 loop: CASSPVFDAGTTEAFF. The CDR3 region has the DNA TGTGCCAGCTCACCAGTTTTTGATGCAGGGACCACTGAAGCTTTCTTT. This sequence joins TRBV18 and TRBJ1-1; a possible D gene is TRBD1 (5 bases). This CDR3 region has 16 residues. The V and J ends lost 2 bases and 4 bases respectively, with 17 bases between them. The germline V gene encodes CDR1 KGHSH and CDR2 LQKENI.

This clone was seen more than once but under ten times. The V and J genes are TRBV6-5 and TRBJ1-1; D call uncertain. This CDR3 spans 13 amino acids. CDR1 and CDR2 from the germline V gene are MNHEY and SVGAGI. V dropped 5 bases and J dropped 3 bases, with 10 bases sitting between them. The CDR3 is CASSNPTDTEAFF. The CDR3 region has the DNA TGTGCCAGCAGTAATCCCACAGACACTGAAGCTTTCTTT.

The V and J genes are TRBV30 and TRBJ2-7, with D perhaps TRBD2 (5 bases). V lost 1 base, J lost 10 bases, and 14 bases lay in between. CDR1 is GTSNPN and CDR2 is SVGIG in the germline V gene (reference sequence). This CDR3 is built from 12 residues. The CDR3 spells CAWSDRRDLQYF. CDR3 coding DNA: TGTGCCTGGAGTGACCGACGGGATTTACAGTACTTC.

The chain employs TRBV6-5 and TRBJ1-5, with 8 bases fitting TRBD1. The CDR3 contains 15 residues. V was clipped by 4 bases and J by 3 bases; unmatched bases: 5. Germline CDR1 reads MNHEY; CDR2 reads SVGAGI. CDR3 protein: CASSWGRGPNQPQHF. The CDR3 DNA reads as TGTGCCAGCAGTTGGGGCAGGGGGCCCAATCAGCCCCAGCATTTT.

The chain employs TRBV19 and TRBJ1-1, with D possibly being TRBD1 (5 bases). This CDR3 has 14 amino acids. V lost 5 bases to trimming and J lost 4 bases, with 14 bases between them. CDR1 is LNHDA and CDR2 is SQIVND in the germline V gene (reference sequence). CDR3: CASSGGPRGTEAFF. The CDR3 nucleotides read TGTGCCAGTAGTGGGGGACCCCGCGGCACTGAAGCTTTCTTT.

The chain is built from TRBV6-6 and TRBJ2-3; D is undetermined. Germline V lookup: CDR1 MNHNY, CDR2 SVGAGI (reference sequence). The CDR3 is 14 residues long. The ends were cut back, 10 bases at V and 2 bases at J, with 16 bases in the middle. DNA for the CDR3: TGTGCCACCCTAAGCCCGGGTATCACAGATACGCAGTATTTT. It encodes CATLSPGITDTQYF.

The J gene is TRBJ1-6, the V gene TRBV5-1; weak D call: TRBD1 (6 bases). Germline-derived CDR1 and CDR2 are SGHRS and YFSETQ. Trimming removed 0 bases at V and 1 base at J, with 11 bases between. The CDR3 loop spans 17 amino acids. The CDR3 sequence: CASSLDGRGSYNSPLHF. The CDR3, as DNA: TGCGCCAGCAGCTTGGATGGCAGGGGTTCCTATAATTCACCCCTCCACTTT.

This sequence joins TRBV6-5 and TRBJ2-2; TRBD2 might be the D (6 bases). CDR3 length: 14 amino acids. V lost 7 bases, J lost 0 bases, and 9 bases lay in between. Germline values: CDR1 MNHEY, CDR2 SVGAGI. The CDR3 region has the DNA TGTGCCAGCAAAGGCGGGACGAACACCGGGGAGCTGTTTTTT. Its translation: CASKGGTNTGELFF.

The chain couples TRBV28 to TRBJ2-7; TRBD1 or TRBD2 may be the D gene (5 bases each). The germline CDR1 and CDR2 sequences are MDHEN and SYDVKM. Trimming left V 8 bases short and J 12 bases short, with 23 bases between. CDR3 length equals 13 residues. The CDR3 here is CASPHGTGVEVYF. CDR3 bases: TGTGCCAGCCCCCACGGGACCGGGGTCGAGGTGTACTTC.

The rearrangement links TRBV18 to TRBJ2-5, with 11 positions matching TRBD1. Trimming cost V 5 bases and J 1 base; bases outside gene matches: 9. Germline CDR1 KGHSH, CDR2 LQKENI. The CDR3 is made up of 17 amino acids. Written as DNA, the CDR3 is TGTGCCAGCTCATCCAATCTCGGGACAGGGGGCCAAGAGACCCAGTACTTC. Translating it yields CASSSNLGTGGQETQYF.

The chain uses TRBV28 and TRBJ2-2, with D perhaps matching TRBD1 or TRBD2 (5 bases each). Trimming removed 8 bases at V and 11 bases at J, with 18 bases between. This CDR3 is built from 13 residues. CDR1 and CDR2 from the germline V gene are MDHEN and SYDVKM. The CDR3 loop is CASARQFRGELFF. In DNA, the CDR3 is TGTGCCAGCGCGAGACAGTTCCGGGGCGAGCTGTTTTTT.

This chain uses TRBV2 with TRBJ1-6; D gene uncertain. CDR1 is SNHLY, CDR2 FYNNEI, per germline. The CDR3 is 17 residues long. Trimming removed 6 bases at V and 0 bases at J, with 15 bases between. CDR3 sequence reads: CASRPQPHSSYNSPLHF. The CDR3 DNA follows: TGTGCCAGCAGACCGCAACCCCACAGCTCCTATAATTCACCCCTCCACTTT.

CDR3: CASSYSWGTEAFF. Here the CDR3 DNA reads TGTGCCAGCAGTTACTCCTGGGGCACTGAAGCTTTCTTT. V usage is TRBV6-6 and J usage is TRBJ1-1; D remains ambiguous. Germline V gives CDR1 MNHNY, CDR2 SVGAGI (reference sequence). V was trimmed by 0 bases and J by 4 bases, leaving 6 bases between them. The CDR3 length is 13 residues.